This T cell receptor beta chain came from a study of metastatic and nonmetastatic thyroid tumors. Across the whole study: Blood and tumor or nodule tissue repertoires from malignant and benign thyroid patients were compared.

Treatment of any kind had been given to no patient before thyroid surgery. Overall study findings and caveats: The reported finding was significantly higher TCR beta diversity in malignant thyroid tumors relative to benign nodules, in blood and tumor.

V gave up 6 bases and J gave up 2 bases; unmatched junction bases: 7. The CDR3 spans 15 residues. Germline V gene sequence: CDR1 MNHEY, CDR2 SVGEGT. Points on this clone: What it recognizes is unknown. One base away lies a much larger clone, so this may be a sequencing read error.

TCRdb reanalyzed the PCR reads with MiXCR. The repertoire holds about 43,000 clones, with about 3.3% as singletons. The chain links TRBV6-2 or TRBV6-3 to TRBJ2-1, with TRBD2 matching over 7 bases. The sample was blood. This receptor was obtained from a female donor with papillary thyroid cancer or a benign thyroid nodule (not recorded which). Some clones in this sample may be carry-over from other donors' samples. CDR3 DNA sequence: TGTGCCAGCAGATACGGCAGCGGGACCTACAATGAGCAGTTCTTC. Protein sequence: CASRYGSGTYNEQFF.